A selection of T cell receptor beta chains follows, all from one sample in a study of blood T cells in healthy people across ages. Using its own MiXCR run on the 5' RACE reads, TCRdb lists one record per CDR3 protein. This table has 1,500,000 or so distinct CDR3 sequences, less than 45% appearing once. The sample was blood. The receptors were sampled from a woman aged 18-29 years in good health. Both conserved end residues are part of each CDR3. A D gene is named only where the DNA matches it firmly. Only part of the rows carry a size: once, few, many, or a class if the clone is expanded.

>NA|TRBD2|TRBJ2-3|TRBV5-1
TGCGCCAGCAGCGCGACCGGGACTATCACAGATACGCAGTATTTT
CASSATGTITDTQYF
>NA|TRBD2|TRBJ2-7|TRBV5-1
TGCGCCAGCAGCTTGATGCTAGCGGGAGGCGAGCAGTACTTC
CASSLMLAGGEQYF
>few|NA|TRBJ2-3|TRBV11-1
TGTGCCAGCAGCTTAGACTCGGGCGTGGGTACGCAGTATTTT
CASSLDSGVGTQYF
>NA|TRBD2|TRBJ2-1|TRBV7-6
TGTGCCAGCAGCTTAGCGGGACTAGCTTACGATGAGCAGTTCTTC
CASSLAGLAYDEQFF
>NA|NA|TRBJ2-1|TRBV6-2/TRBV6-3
TGTGCCAGCAGTTACGGGGACGTCTACAATGAGCAGTTCTTC
CASSYGDVYNEQFF
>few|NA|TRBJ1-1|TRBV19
TGTGCCAGTAGTATCTCGGGACTAACTGAAGCTTTCTTT
CASSISGLTEAFF
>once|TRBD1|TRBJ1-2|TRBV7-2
TGTGCCAGCAGCAGACAGGGGGAAGGGGCTGGCTACACCTTC
CASSRQGEGAGYTF
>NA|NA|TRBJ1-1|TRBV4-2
TGTGCCAGCAGCCCCTCGGTAAGGGGGGCGGTGGGCACTGAAGCTTTCTTT
CASSPSVRGAVGTEAFF
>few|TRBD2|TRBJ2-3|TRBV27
TGTGCCAGCAGTTTAGGGGAGGGATGGTCAGATACGCAGTATTTT
CASSLGEGWSDTQYF
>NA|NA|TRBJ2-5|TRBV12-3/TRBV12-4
TGTGCCAGCAGCCCACAGGGAATTAGAGAGACCCAGTACTTC
CASSPQGIRETQYF
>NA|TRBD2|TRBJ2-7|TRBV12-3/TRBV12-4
TGTGCCAGCAGTTTAGTCTTAAGCGGGGGGGCTTTTTACGAGCAGTACTTC
CASSLVLSGGAFYEQYF
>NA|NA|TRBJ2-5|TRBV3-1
TGTGCCAGCAGCCCGGCCTATAGTGTAACCTACGTGCAGTACTTC
CASSPAYSVTYVQYF
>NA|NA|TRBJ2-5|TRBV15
TGTGCCACCAGCATCGGATCTAGAGGGGAGGCCGGCGAGACCCAGTACTTC
CATSIGSRGEAGETQYF
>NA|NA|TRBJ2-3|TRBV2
TGTGCCACCAACGATCAGGCTAGCCGTTACACAGATACGCAGTATTTT
CATNDQASRYTDTQYF
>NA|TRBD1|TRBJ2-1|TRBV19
TGTGCCAGTACCCGACAGGGGGTCTACAATGAGCAGTTCTTC
CASTRQGVYNEQFF
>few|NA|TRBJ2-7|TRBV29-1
TGCAGCGTTGTGTCAGGGCGTAGCTCCTACGAGCAGTACTTC
CSVVSGRSSYEQYF
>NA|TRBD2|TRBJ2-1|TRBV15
TGTGCCACCAGCAGAGATCAGTGGTTAGCGGGAGCTGGCAATGAGCAGTTCTTC
CATSRDQWLAGAGNEQFF
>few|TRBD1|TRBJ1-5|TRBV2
TGTGCCAGTGGGGACAGGGTCGGGGGGTCGCCCCAGCATTTT
CASGDRVGGSPQHF
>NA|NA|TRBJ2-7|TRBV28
TGTGCCAGCAGCCTAAGGGGCAGGGGCGAGCAGTACTTC
CASSLRGRGEQYF
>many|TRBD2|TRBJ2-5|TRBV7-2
TGTGCCAGCAGCTTAGCGATAGCGGGGACCCAAGAGACCCAGTACTTC
CASSLAIAGTQETQYF